This paragraph covers one TCR beta chain sequence. The antigen is undetermined. From RNA transcripts, TCR beta CDR3 regions were amplified. A first-round RT-PCR of the TCR CDR3 used the HTBI primer set. One entry per CDR3 protein results from TCRdb running MiXCR on the multiplex PCR reads. This sample yields a few hundred thousand distinct CDR3 sequences, of which 40% to 55% are seen a single time; around 20% belongs to the top ten. Thyroid ultrasound, orbital computed tomography, clinical symptoms, and serum thyroxine and TRAb underpinned diagnoses. V was trimmed by 6 bases and J by 0 bases, leaving 11 bases between them. This CDR3 is built from 14 residues. CDR1 and CDR2 (germline): ENHRY, SYGVKD. The data stem from a study of T cells in Graves' hyperthyroidism and ophthalmopathy. Overall study findings and caveats: Blood also held most thyroid clonotypes expanded beyond 0.001. Stable hyperthyroidism was told apart from ophthalmopathy by a model built on 13 V-J features.

The clonotype was recovered from an adult woman with Graves' disease, either hyperthyroidism or ophthalmopathy (not recorded which). The chain employs TRBV10-3 and TRBJ1-1; D remains ambiguous. Source material: peripheral blood or thyroid tissue (not recorded which). CDR3: CAISPYGMNTEAFF. CDR3 DNA sequence: TGTGCCATCAGCCCTTACGGGATGAACACTGAAGCTTTCTTT.